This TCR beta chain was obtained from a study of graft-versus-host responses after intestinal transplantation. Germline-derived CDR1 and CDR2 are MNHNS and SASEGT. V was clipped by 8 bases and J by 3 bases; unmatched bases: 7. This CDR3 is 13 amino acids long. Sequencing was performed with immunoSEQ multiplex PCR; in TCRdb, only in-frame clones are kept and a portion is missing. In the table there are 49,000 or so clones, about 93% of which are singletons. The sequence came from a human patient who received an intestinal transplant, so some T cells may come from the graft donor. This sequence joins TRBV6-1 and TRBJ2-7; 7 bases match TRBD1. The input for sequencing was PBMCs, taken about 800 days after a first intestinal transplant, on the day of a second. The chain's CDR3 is CASRGGTLYEQYF. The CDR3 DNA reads TGTGCCAGCCGAGGGGGCACCCTCTACGAGCAGTACTTC.